The 30 T cell receptor beta chains given below trace back to one sample, sequenced in a study of PD-L1 blockade in urothelial cancer. Regarding time point: peripheral blood 6 weeks after treatment start. Repertoires were generated with immunoSEQ multiplex PCR, while TCRdb's copy carries only in-frame clones and drops some. The data show 35,000 to 45,000 clones, 91% seen once. The source was PBMCs, collected around atezolizumab (anti-PD-L1) treatment. The receptor set was obtained from a man aged 70 or older with urothelial cancer.

The rearrangement links TRBV7-9 to TRBJ1-4; possible D gene TRBD1, 6 bases. Germline CDR1 reads SEHNR; CDR2 reads FQNEAQ (reference sequence). The CDR3 loop spans 17 amino acids. V lost 5 bases and J 7 bases, leaving 23 bases between the germline ends. CDR3 sequence: CASSLLGGGGRSEKLFF. In DNA form, the CDR3 reads TGTGCCAGCAGCCTCCTCGGAGGGGGGGGCCGAAGTGAAAAACTGTTTTTT.

The rearrangement uses TRBV15 and TRBJ2-1; 7 bases match TRBD1. V lost 4 bases, J lost 3 bases, and 9 bases stayed unmatched. Looked up from germline, CDR1 is LNHNV and CDR2 is YYDKDF (reference sequence). The CDR3 is made up of 16 amino acids. The CDR3: CATSTVTGWGYNEQFF. DNA of the CDR3: TGTGCCACCAGCACCGTGACAGGGTGGGGCTACAATGAGCAGTTCTTC.

The chain combines TRBV7-9 with TRBJ1-4, with 8 nucleotides matching TRBD1. Looked up from germline, CDR1 is SEHNR and CDR2 is FQNEAQ (reference sequence). The CDR3 covers 17 residues. V was pared by 4 bases and J by 4 bases, with 11 bases of the junction left unmatched. Here the CDR3 DNA reads TGTGCCAGCAGCTGGGGACAGGATCCCAGGCTTAATGAAAAACTGTTTTTT. It yields the protein CASSWGQDPRLNEKLFF.

The V and J genes are TRBV15 and TRBJ2-1, with TRBD2 as a possible D gene (5 bases). V lost 0 bases to trimming and J lost 6 bases, with 15 bases between them. CDR1 and CDR2 from the germline V gene are LNHNV and YYDKDF (reference sequence). This CDR3 has 16 residues. In DNA, the CDR3 is TGTGCCACCAGCAGAGATTTTACGGCCGAGGGCAATGAGCAGTTCTTC. Protein sequence: CATSRDFTAEGNEQFF.

The V gene is TRBV28, the J gene TRBJ1-2; D is ambiguous. The V end lost 6 bases, the J end lost 3 bases, and 20 bases lay between the germline ends. CDR3 length: 16 amino acids. CDR1 and CDR2 (germline): MDHEN, SYDVKM. The CDR3: CASRTFSRDYYYGYTF. CDR3 sequence (DNA): TGTGCCAGCAGGACATTCTCACGGGATTACTACTATGGCTACACCTTC.

V and J are TRBV29-1 and TRBJ2-1; 9 bases are a match to TRBD2. Losses at the gene ends were 3 bases for V and 4 bases for J; bases not matched to a gene: 4. Germline V gene data show CDR1 as SQVTM and CDR2 as ANQGSEA. This CDR3 region has 14 residues. CDR3 nucleotides: TGCAGCGTTGACGCTAGCGGGGTTTACAATGAGCAGTTCTTC. Translation gives CSVDASGVYNEQFF.

The genes are TRBV5-1 and TRBJ2-5, with D tentatively TRBD2 (6 bases). V was cut by 3 bases and J by 1 base, with 19 bases left in between. This CDR3 region has 17 residues. Germline V gene sequence: CDR1 SGHRS, CDR2 YFSETQ. The CDR3 loop is CASSSRGVGSPQETQYF. The CDR3 DNA is TGCGCCAGCAGCTCGCGGGGTGTCGGGAGCCCCCAAGAGACCCAGTACTTC. Looking up the rest from reference TRBV5-1 and TRBJ2-5 gives the full variable domain: KAGVTQTPRYLIKTRGQQVTLSCSPISGHRSVSWYQQTPGQGLQFLFEYFSETQRNKGNFPGRFSGRQFSNSRSEMNVSTLELGDSALYLCASSSRGVGSPQETQYFGPGTRLLVL.

The CDR3 loop reads CASSWGPGPGMEQYF. In DNA form, the CDR3 reads TGCGCCAGCAGCTGGGGGCCGGGACCGGGCATGGAGCAGTACTTC. The chain links TRBV5-1 to TRBJ2-7, with D possibly matching TRBD1 (6 bases). V lost 3 bases and J 7 bases, leaving 20 bases between the germline ends. Germline V gives CDR1 SGHRS, CDR2 YFSETQ. The CDR3 sequence is 15 residues long.

The chain combines TRBV7-9 with TRBJ2-3, with unresolved D. The V gene's germline CDR1 is SEHNR and CDR2 FQNEAQ (reference sequence). Trimming removed 1 base at V and 6 bases at J, with 8 bases between. The CDR3 spans 13 residues. The chain's CDR3 is CASSLGLRDTQYF. CDR3 DNA: TGTGCCAGCAGCTTAGGACTGCGGGATACGCAGTATTTT.

The chain combines TRBV11-2 with TRBJ2-7; D gene uncertain. The CDR3 runs to 14 residues. Trimming left V 3 bases short and J 2 bases short, with 11 bases between. Germline V gene sequence: CDR1 SGHAT, CDR2 FQNNGV. The CDR3: CASSFDTRAYEQYF. The CDR3 DNA sequence: TGTGCCAGCAGCTTTGACACCAGAGCCTACGAGCAGTACTTC.

The genes are TRBV7-6 and TRBJ1-1, with TRBD1 matching 7 bases. The germline CDR1 and CDR2 sequences are SGHVS and FNYEAQ. The V and J ends lost 5 bases and 1 base, in that order; junction bases with no gene match: 1. This CDR3 contains 13 residues. The CDR3 DNA is TGTGCCAGCAGCCAGGGGGGGAACACTGAAGCTTTCTTT. Translating it yields CASSQGGNTEAFF. Looking up the rest from reference TRBV7-6 and TRBJ1-1 gives the full variable domain: GAGVSQSPRYKVTKRGQDVALRCDPISGHVSLYWYRQALGQGPEFLTYFNYEAQQDKSGLPNDRFSAERPEGSISTLTIQRTEQRDSAMYRCASSQGGNTEAFFGQGTRLTVV.

This clone was recorded once. V and J are TRBV11-3 and TRBJ2-5; possibly TRBD1 for D (6 bases). Near its end, the DNA agrees better with TRBJ2-7, so the J call may be wrong. This CDR3 has 14 amino acids. The germline gives CDR1 SGHNT, CDR2 YENEEA. CDR3 sequence (DNA): TGTGCCAGCAGCTTAGGCAGGGGCTCCTACGAGCAGTACTTC. It specifies CASSLGRGSYEQYF.

The V and J genes are TRBV5-1 and TRBJ2-2, with 7 bases lining up with TRBD1. After removal of 5 bases from V and 0 bases from J, the junction contained 7 bases not matched to a gene. CDR3 length: 16 residues. The germline V gene has CDR1 SGHRS and CDR2 YFSETQ. The CDR3 nucleotides read TGCGCCAGCAGGAGGGAACAGGGGACGAACACCGGGGAGCTGTTTTTT. Protein sequence: CASRREQGTNTGELFF.

This clone has only one observation. The V call is TRBV6-6, the J call TRBJ2-1; tentatively, D is TRBD2 (5 bases). V lost 4 bases and J 14 bases, leaving 9 bases between the germline ends. Per germline, CDR1 MNHNY and CDR2 SVGAGI (reference sequence). The CDR3 runs 10 residues. DNA of the CDR3: TGTGCCAGCAGTTCCGAGACTAAGTTCTTC. Its protein is CASSSETKFF.

A few counts support this clone. The rearrangement joins TRBV30 to TRBJ1-5; D not resolved. Germline assignment: CDR1 GTSNPN and CDR2 SVGIG (reference sequence). CDR3 length equals 13 residues. V dropped 2 bases and J dropped 4 bases, with 9 bases sitting between them. The CDR3 sequence is CAWSYNKNQPQHF. The DNA of the CDR3 is TGTGCCTGGAGTTATAACAAGAATCAGCCCCAGCATTTT. Looking up the rest from reference TRBV30 and TRBJ1-5 gives the full variable domain: SQTIHQWPATLVQPVGSPLSLECTVEGTSNPNLYWYRQAAGRGLQLLFYSVGIGQISSEVPQNLSASRPQDRQFILSSKKLLLSDSGFYLCAWSYNKNQPQHFGDGTRLSIL.

The chain links TRBV19 to TRBJ2-7, with D perhaps TRBD2 (5 bases). The CDR3 length is 15 residues. Germline V gene lookup returns CDR1 LNHDA and CDR2 SQIVND (reference sequence). Deletions cut 1 base from V and 5 bases from J, with 15 bases between. The CDR3: CASSIGGPLSHEQYF. CDR3 coding DNA: TGTGCCAGTAGTATAGGAGGGCCGCTAAGCCACGAGCAGTACTTC.

The chain recombines TRBV2 with TRBJ1-1; 7 nucleotides match TRBD1. V lost 0 bases to trimming and J lost 5 bases; unmatched junction nucleotides: 12. The CDR3 has 17 amino acids. Germline lookup yields CDR1 SNHLY and CDR2 FYNNEI. The CDR3 bases are TGTGCCAGCAGTGAAGCTCGAGGGGGCTCGATTAGAACTGAAGCTTTCTTT. Translation: CASSEARGGSIRTEAFF. Full variable domain (rest looked up from reference TRBV2 and TRBJ1-1): EPEVTQTPSHQVTQMGQEVILRCVPISNHLYFYWYRQILGQKVEFLVSFYNNEISEKSEIFDDQFSVERPDGSNFTLKIRSTKLEDSAMYFCASSEARGGSIRTEAFFGQGTRLTVV.

The chain has TRBV29-1 and TRBJ2-2; 8 bases are shared with TRBD2. The V gene's germline CDR1 is SQVTM and CDR2 ANQGSEA. There are 16 residues in the CDR3. The ends lost 7 bases at V and 1 base at J; junction bases unmatched: 11. The CDR3 DNA follows: TGCAGCGCCGGGGGGATGGCGGGAGGGAACACCGGGGAGCTGTTTTTT. It specifies CSAGGMAGGNTGELFF.

Notes on this clone: This CDR3 is also generated by other DNA sequences in the sample. The chain employs TRBV7-3 and TRBJ2-5; tentatively, D is TRBD1 (6 bases). V lost 2 bases to trimming and J lost 5 bases, with 12 bases between them. The CDR3 runs 14 residues. Germline V lookup: CDR1 SGHTA, CDR2 FQGTGA. CDR3 sequence (DNA): TGTGCCAGCAGCTTATCTGGGGGCCAGGAGACCCAGTACTTC. Translation: CASSLSGGQETQYF.

This clone was found once. The J gene is TRBJ1-5, the V gene TRBV30, with TRBD1 identical over 7 bases. This CDR3 has 13 residues. Trimming took 5 bases from V and 6 from J; bases not matched to a gene: 7. CDR1 GTSNPN and CDR2 SVGIG come from the germline V gene (reference sequence). The CDR3: CAWAKGGSQPQHF. Written as DNA, the CDR3 is TGTGCCTGGGCGAAAGGGGGCAGTCAGCCCCAGCATTTT.

The J gene is TRBJ1-3, the V gene TRBV28; D uncertain. The CDR3 totals 15 residues. Germline CDR1 and CDR2: MDHEN and SYDVKM. V lost 2 bases to trimming and J lost 0 bases, with 8 bases between them. CDR3 residues: CASSLQRRSGNTIYF. CDR3 nucleotides: TGTGCCAGCAGTTTACAGCGGCGCTCTGGAAACACCATATATTTT.

The chain uses TRBV7-2 and TRBJ1-2; 8 bases line up with TRBD1. The CDR3 has 16 amino acids. The germline V gene encodes CDR1 SGHTA and CDR2 FQGNSA. V gave up 0 bases and J gave up 2 bases; unmatched junction bases: 5. CDR3 loop: CASSLAPGQGNYGYTF. The DNA of the CDR3 is TGTGCCAGCAGCTTAGCCCCCGGACAGGGCAACTATGGCTACACCTTC. The entire variable domain, with the rest obtained from reference TRBV7-2 and TRBJ1-2, is as follows: GAGVSQSPSNKVTEKGKDVELRCDPISGHTALYWYRQSLGQGLEFLIYFQGNSAPDKSGLPSDRFSAERTGGSVSTLTIQRTQQEDSAVYLCASSLAPGQGNYGYTFGSGTRLTVV.

The V call is TRBV28, the J call TRBJ2-1; 9 bases are shared with TRBD2. The germline CDR1 and CDR2 sequences are MDHEN and SYDVKM. Losses at the gene ends were 7 bases for V and 9 bases for J; bases not matched to a gene: 16. The CDR3 extends over 16 amino acids. DNA for the CDR3: TGTGCCAGCACCTGGGGGGGCGGGAGGGCCTCAAGTGAGCAGTTCTTC. Protein sequence: CASTWGGGRASSEQFF.

The chain combines TRBV11-2 with TRBJ2-1; D gene uncertain. Germline V gene lookup returns CDR1 SGHAT and CDR2 FQNNGV. The V end lost 5 bases, the J end lost 4 bases, and 12 bases lay between the germline ends. The CDR3 spans 14 residues. CDR3 in amino acids: CASSPRAEYNEQFF. Written as DNA, the CDR3 is TGTGCCAGCAGCCCGAGAGCCGAGTACAATGAGCAGTTCTTC.

The V gene is TRBV28, the J gene TRBJ2-3, with TRBD2 as a possible D gene (6 bases). CDR3 length equals 13 residues. Germline CDR1 and CDR2: MDHEN and SYDVKM. V was shortened by 7 bases and J by 1 base, with 9 bases between the two germline ends. This CDR3 reads CASKASGTDTQYF. CDR3 nucleotide sequence: TGTGCCAGCAAGGCTAGCGGCACAGATACGCAGTATTTT.

The chain joins TRBV28 to TRBJ2-7; TRBD2 matches at 11 bases. The V gene's germline CDR1 is MDHEN and CDR2 SYDVKM. The CDR3 length is 15 residues. J was trimmed by 2 bases and V by 2 bases; bases with no gene match: 2. CDR3 DNA sequence: TGTGCCAGCAGTTTACTGACTAGCGGGACCTACGAGCAGTACTTC. It specifies CASSLLTSGTYEQYF.

The rearrangement links TRBV13 to TRBJ2-7; D perhaps matches TRBD1 (5 bases). This CDR3 comprises 15 residues. Trimming took 5 bases from V and 5 from J, leaving 19 bases between them. The germline V gene has CDR1 PRHDT and CDR2 FYEKMQ (reference sequence). The CDR3 coding sequence is TGTGCCAGCAGCCGTATTGACAGACCGAACGACGAGCAGTACTTC. This gives the protein CASSRIDRPNDEQYF.

The chain has TRBV6-1 and TRBJ1-1, with TRBD1 matching 9 bases. The CDR3 has 13 amino acids. J was trimmed by 7 bases and V by 7 bases; bases with no gene match: 7. Germline CDR1 MNHNS, CDR2 SASEGT. The CDR3 protein is CASTLDRGFEAFF. In DNA form, the CDR3 reads TGTGCCAGCACTCTTGACAGGGGGTTTGAAGCTTTCTTT.

The V gene is TRBV12-5, the J gene TRBJ1-2; TRBD1 agrees at 9 bases. The V segment lost 0 bases and the J segment 4 bases; nucleotides outside the gene matches: 9. CDR1 and CDR2 from the germline V gene are LGHNT and FRNRAP. The CDR3 totals 17 residues. CDR3 loop: CASGLVVTGQGSYGYTF. CDR3 DNA: TGTGCTAGTGGTTTGGTAGTGACGGGACAGGGCAGCTATGGCTACACCTTC.

This rearrangement joins TRBV5-8 to TRBJ2-2, with TRBD1 matching over 8 bases. CDR3 size: 19 residues. The trim removed 3 bases at V and 0 bases at J, leaving 13 bases unmatched. Germline assignment: CDR1 SGHTS and CDR2 YDEGEE. CDR3 amino acids: CASSSLRWSRGPNTGELFF. The CDR3 region has the DNA TGTGCCAGCAGCTCATTGCGTTGGAGCAGGGGGCCGAACACCGGGGAGCTGTTTTTT.